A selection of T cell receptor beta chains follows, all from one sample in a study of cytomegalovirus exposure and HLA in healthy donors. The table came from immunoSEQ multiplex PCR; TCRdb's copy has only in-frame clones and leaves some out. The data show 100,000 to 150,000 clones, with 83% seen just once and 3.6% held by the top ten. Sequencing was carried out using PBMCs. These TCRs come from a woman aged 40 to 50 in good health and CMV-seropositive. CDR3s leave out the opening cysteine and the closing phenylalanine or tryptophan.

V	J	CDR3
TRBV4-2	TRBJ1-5	ASSPRGGDNQPQH
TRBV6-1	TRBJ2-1	ASFLIGGYNEQF
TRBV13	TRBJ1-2	ASRRSRGNRLTLNYGYT
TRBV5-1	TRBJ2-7	ASSRWPQAGRAQY
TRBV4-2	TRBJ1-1	ASSQVRGIVNTEAF
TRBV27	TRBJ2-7	ASSTRQGSYEQY
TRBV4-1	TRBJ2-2	ASSQPHQTGELF
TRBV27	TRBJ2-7	ASSLSVTGTREYEQY
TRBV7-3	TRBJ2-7	ASSLGGGYEQY
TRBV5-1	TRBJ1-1	ASSLKGSAEAF
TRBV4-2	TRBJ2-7	ASSQVRNPTYEQY
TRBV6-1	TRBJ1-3	ASVDRETGNTIY
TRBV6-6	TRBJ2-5	ASRMRGEQETQY
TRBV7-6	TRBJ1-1	ASSLGARLNTEAF
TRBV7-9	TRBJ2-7	ASSRTSASYEQY
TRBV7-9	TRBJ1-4	ASSPIQGVNEKLF
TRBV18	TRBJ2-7	ASSTQRESEQY
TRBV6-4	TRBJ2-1	ASSQTGAPNEQF
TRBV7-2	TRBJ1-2	ASSMGQGGGYT
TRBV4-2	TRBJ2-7	ASSQATSGSSYEQY
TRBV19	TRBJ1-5	ASSTTAGLRSNQPQH
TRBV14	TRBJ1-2	ASSQDWSGGRPKGYT
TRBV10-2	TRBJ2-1	ASAEGRDIEQF
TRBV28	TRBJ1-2	ASIKDRGASGYT
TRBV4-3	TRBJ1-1	ASSQDRSGLNTEAF
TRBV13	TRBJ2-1	ASSSGLAGDLSNNEQF
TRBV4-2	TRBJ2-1	ASSEDGTGTNEQF
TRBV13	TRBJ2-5	ASSLADQETQY
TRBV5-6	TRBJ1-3	ASSSDRESFGNTIY
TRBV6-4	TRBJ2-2	ASTMEAGLNTGELF
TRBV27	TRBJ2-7	ASGPRGRVHEQY